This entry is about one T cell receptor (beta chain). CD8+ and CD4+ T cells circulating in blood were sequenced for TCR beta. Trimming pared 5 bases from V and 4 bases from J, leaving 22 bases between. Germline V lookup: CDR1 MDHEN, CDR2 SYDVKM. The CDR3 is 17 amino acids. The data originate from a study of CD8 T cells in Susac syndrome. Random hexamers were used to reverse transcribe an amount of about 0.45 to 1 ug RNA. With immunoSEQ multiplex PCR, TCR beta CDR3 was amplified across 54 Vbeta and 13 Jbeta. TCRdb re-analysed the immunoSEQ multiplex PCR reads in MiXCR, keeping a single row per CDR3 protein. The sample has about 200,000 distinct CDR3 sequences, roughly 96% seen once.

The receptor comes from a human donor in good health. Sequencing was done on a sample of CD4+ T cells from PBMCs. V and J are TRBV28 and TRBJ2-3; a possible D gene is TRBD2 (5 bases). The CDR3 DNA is TGTGCCAGCAGTCGCCCGCTCCAGCGGCCCGAGGCAGATACGCAGTATTTT. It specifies CASSRPLQRPEADTQYF.